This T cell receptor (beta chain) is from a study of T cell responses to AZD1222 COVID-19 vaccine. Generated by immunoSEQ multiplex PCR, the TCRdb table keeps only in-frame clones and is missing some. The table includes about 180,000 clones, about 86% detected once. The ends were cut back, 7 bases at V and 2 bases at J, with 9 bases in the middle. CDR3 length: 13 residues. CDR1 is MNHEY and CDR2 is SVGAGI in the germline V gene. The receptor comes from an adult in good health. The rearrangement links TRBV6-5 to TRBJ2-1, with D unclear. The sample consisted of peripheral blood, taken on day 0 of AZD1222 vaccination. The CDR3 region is CASKRATYNEQFF. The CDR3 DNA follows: TGTGCCAGCAAACGGGCTACCTACAATGAGCAGTTCTTC.